Sequencing of this TCR beta chain was carried out in a study of cytomegalovirus exposure and HLA in healthy donors. Regarding this clone: Its antigen is unidentified.

The donors were in the approximately 130-subject validation cohort, distinct from the approximately 700-subject first cohort. General study findings and limits: The study put 150 to 200 TCR beta chains on its list as cytomegalovirus-associated. Clusters of TCRs from the first cohort tended to co-occur in the 120 validation repertoires (as a later analysis found).

Looked up from germline, CDR1 is SNHLY and CDR2 is FYNNEI. This CDR3 comprises 13 residues. V shed 5 bases and J shed 14 bases, with 19 bases lying between them. TCRdb's table, derived via immunoSEQ multiplex PCR, lists solely in-frame clones and lacks some. Here the sample spans 180,000 or so clones, 80% to 90% being singletons. This sequence was found in a woman under 40 in good health and CMV-seropositive. This sequence joins TRBV2 and TRBJ2-1; weak D call: TRBD1 (5 bases). The specimen sequenced was PBMCs. The CDR3: CASSLQETLGKFF. The CDR3 coding sequence is TGTGCCAGCAGTTTACAGGAAACTCTGGGAAAGTTCTTC. Full variable domain (remainder filled in from reference TRBV2 and TRBJ2-1): EPEVTQTPSHQVTQMGQEVILRCVPISNHLYFYWYRQILGQKVEFLVSFYNNEISEKSEIFDDQFSVERPDGSNFTLKIRSTKLEDSAMYFCASSLQETLGKFFGPGTRLTVL.